This T cell receptor beta chain was documented in a study of T cell responses to AZD1222 COVID-19 vaccine. The assay was immunoSEQ multiplex PCR, and TCRdb's table has in-frame clones only and misses some. The table shows 120,000 or so clones, with 80% to 90% occurring only once. Sequences were derived from peripheral blood, sampled on day 0 of AZD1222 vaccination. The sequence came from an adult in good health.

This chain's CDR3 is CASTGTSGSGELFF. CDR3 nucleotides: TGTGCCAGCACCGGGACTAGCGGGAGCGGGGAGCTGTTTTTT. The chain couples TRBV6-5 to TRBJ2-2; 14 bases fit TRBD2. Germline loops: CDR1 MNHEY, CDR2 SVGAGI. V was clipped by 7 bases and J by 7 bases; unmatched bases: 2. The CDR3 loop spans 14 amino acids.